Sequencing of this TCR beta chain was carried out in a study of blood T cell repertoires in COVID-19. Profiling relied on immunoSEQ multiplex PCR, and the TCRdb table lists in-frame clones only, not all of them. There are 250,000 or so clones in the sample; about 87% occur only once, and around 2.6% lies in the top ten. V dropped 0 bases and J dropped 6; count of bases not matched to a gene: 13. Per the germline V gene, CDR1 is SGHNT and CDR2 is YENEEA. The CDR3 length is 19 residues. The age range of participants was about 18 to 100 years, with residence in more than 20 US areas. Cohorts were based on clinical histories the participants reported.

The sequence derives from a woman aged 25 to 39 with acute COVID-19. This chain links TRBV11-3 with TRBJ2-1, with 11 bases matching TRBD2. The sequenced sample consisted of PBMCs or T cells enriched from blood (not recorded which). The CDR3 coding sequence is TGTGCCAGCAGCTTAGATGAAACTAGCGGGGGCCCCGGGGTCAATGAGCAGTTCTTC. Protein: CASSLDETSGGPGVNEQFF.